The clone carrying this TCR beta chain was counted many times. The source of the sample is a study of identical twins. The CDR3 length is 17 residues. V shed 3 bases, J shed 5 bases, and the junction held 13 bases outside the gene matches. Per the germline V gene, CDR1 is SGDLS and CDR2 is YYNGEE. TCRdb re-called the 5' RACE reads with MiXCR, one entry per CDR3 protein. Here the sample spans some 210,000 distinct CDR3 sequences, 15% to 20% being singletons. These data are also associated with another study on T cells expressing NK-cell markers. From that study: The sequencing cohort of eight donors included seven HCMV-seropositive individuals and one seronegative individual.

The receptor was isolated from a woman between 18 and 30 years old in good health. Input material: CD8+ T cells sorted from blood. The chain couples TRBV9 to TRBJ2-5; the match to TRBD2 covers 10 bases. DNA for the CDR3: TGTGCCAGCAGCGATGGCATAGCGGGAGGCGGCGTGGAGACCCAGTACTTC. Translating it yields CASSDGIAGGGVETQYF.